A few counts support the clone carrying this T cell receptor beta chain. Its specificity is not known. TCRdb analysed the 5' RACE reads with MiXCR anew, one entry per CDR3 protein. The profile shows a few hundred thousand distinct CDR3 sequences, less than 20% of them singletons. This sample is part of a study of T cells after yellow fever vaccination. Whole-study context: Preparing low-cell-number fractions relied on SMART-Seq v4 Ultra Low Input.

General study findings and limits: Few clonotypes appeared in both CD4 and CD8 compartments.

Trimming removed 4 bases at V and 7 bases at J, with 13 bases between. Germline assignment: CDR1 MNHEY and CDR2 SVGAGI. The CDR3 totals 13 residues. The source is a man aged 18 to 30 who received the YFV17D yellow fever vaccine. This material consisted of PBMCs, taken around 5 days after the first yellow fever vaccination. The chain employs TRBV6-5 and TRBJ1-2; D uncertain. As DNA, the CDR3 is TGTGCCAGCAGTTCGCTTGGGCGGGGTGGCTACACCTTC. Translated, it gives CASSSLGRGGYTF.